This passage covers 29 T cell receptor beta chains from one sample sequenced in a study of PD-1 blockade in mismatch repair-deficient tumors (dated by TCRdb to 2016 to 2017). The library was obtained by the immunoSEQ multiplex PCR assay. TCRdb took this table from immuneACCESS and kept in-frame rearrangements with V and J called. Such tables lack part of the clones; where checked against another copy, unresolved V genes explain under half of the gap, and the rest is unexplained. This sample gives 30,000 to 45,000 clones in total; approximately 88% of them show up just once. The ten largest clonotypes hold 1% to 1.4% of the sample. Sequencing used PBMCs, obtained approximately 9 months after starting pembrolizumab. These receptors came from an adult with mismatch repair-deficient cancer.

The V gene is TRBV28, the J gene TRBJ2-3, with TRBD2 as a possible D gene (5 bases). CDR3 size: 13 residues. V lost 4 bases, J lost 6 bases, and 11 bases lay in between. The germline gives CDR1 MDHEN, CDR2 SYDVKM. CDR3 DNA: TGTGCCAGCAGTTCCTACCAGCGGGATACGCAGTATTTT. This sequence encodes CASSSYQRDTQYF.

CDR3 residues: CASSSSYTTYEQYF. For the CDR3, the DNA is TGTGCCAGCTCATCCTCATACACAACCTACGAGCAGTACTTC. The chain carries TRBV18 and TRBJ2-7; D remains unclear. With 5 bases removed from V and 2 bases from J, the gap between germline ends came to 13 bases. This CDR3 is 14 amino acids long. Germline-derived CDR1 and CDR2 are KGHSH and LQKENI.

Here the CDR3 DNA reads TGTGCCAGTAGTCCCCAGGGCTTGGGCTACACCTTC. The encoded protein is CASSPQGLGYTF. The chain carries TRBV19 and TRBJ1-2; D is perhaps TRBD1 (5 bases). The CDR3 runs to 12 residues. V was cut by 5 bases and J by 8 bases, with 12 bases left in between. The germline V gene has CDR1 LNHDA and CDR2 SQIVND (reference sequence).

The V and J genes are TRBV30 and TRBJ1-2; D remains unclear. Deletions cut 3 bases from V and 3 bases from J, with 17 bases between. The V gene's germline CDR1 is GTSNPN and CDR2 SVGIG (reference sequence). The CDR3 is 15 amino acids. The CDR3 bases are TGTGCCTGGAGCCCAAACTTCCGCGGGTACTATGGCTACACCTTC. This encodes CAWSPNFRGYYGYTF.

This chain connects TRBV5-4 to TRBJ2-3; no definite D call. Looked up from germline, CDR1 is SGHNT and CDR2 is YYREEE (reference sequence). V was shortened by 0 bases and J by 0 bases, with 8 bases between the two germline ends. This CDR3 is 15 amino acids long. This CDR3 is CASSLVSSSTDTQYF. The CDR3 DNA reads TGTGCCAGCAGCTTGGTTAGCAGTAGCACAGATACGCAGTATTTT.

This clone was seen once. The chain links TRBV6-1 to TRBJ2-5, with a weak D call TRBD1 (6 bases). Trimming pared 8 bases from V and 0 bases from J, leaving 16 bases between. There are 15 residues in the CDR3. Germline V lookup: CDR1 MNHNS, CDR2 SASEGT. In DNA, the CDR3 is TGTGCCAGCGAGGACAGATCCTGGTACCAAGAGACCCAGTACTTC. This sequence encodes CASEDRSWYQETQYF.

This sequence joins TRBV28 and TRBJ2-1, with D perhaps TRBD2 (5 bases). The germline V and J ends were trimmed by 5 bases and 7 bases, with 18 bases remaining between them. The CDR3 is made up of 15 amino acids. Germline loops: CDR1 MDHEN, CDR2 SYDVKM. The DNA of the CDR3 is TGTGCCAGCAGTCCTTCGGGCGGGTCGAATAATGAGCAGTTCTTC. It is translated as CASSPSGGSNNEQFF.

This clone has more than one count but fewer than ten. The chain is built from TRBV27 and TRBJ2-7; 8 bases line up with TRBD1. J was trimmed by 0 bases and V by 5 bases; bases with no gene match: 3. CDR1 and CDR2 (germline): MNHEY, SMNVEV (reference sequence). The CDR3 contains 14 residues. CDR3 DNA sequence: TGTGCCAGCAGTAGGACAGGGACCTCCTACGAGCAGTACTTC. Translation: CASSRTGTSYEQYF.

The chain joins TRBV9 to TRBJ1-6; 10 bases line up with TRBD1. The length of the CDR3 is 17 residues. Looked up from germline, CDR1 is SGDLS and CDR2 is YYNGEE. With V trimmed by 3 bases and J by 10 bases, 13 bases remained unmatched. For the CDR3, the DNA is TGTGCCAGCAGCGCCGGGACAGGGGACCTTTCAGGGTCACCCCTCCACTTT. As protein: CASSAGTGDLSGSPLHF.

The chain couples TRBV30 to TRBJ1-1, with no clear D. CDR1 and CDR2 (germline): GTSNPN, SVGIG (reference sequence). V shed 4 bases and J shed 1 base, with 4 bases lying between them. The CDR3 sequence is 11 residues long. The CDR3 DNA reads TGTGCCTGGAATAAGAACACTGAAGCTTTCTTT. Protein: CAWNKNTEAFF. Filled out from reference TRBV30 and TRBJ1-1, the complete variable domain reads SQTIHQWPATLVQPVGSPLSLECTVEGTSNPNLYWYRQAAGRGLQLLFYSVGIGQISSEVPQNLSASRPQDRQFILSSKKLLLSDSGFYLCAWNKNTEAFFGQGTRLTVV.

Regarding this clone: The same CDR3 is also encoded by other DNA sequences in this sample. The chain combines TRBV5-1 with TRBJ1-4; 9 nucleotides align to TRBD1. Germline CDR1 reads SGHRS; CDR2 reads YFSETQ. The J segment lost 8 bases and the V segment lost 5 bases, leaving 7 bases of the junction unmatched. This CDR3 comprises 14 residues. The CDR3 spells CASSPQGAGEKLFF. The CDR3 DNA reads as TGCGCCAGCAGTCCACAGGGGGCGGGGGAAAAACTGTTTTTT. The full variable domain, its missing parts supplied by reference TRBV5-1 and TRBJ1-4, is KAGVTQTPRYLIKTRGQQVTLSCSPISGHRSVSWYQQTPGQGLQFLFEYFSETQRNKGNFPGRFSGRQFSNSRSEMNVSTLELGDSALYLCASSPQGAGEKLFFGSGTQLSVL.

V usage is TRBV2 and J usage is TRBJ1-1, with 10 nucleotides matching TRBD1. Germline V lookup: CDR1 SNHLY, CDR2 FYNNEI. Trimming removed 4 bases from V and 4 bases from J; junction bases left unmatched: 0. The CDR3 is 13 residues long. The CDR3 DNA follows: TGTGCCAGCAGTGGGACAGGGGGCACTGAAGCTTTCTTT. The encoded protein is CASSGTGGTEAFF. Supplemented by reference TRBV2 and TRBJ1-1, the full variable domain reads EPEVTQTPSHQVTQMGQEVILRCVPISNHLYFYWYRQILGQKVEFLVSFYNNEISEKSEIFDDQFSVERPDGSNFTLKIRSTKLEDSAMYFCASSGTGGTEAFFGQGTRLTVV.

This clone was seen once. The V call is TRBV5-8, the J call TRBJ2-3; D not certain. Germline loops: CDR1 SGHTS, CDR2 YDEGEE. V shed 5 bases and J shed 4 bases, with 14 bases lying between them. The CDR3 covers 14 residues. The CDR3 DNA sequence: TGTGCCAGCAGAGAGGCCCCGGCTGCAGATACGCAGTATTTT. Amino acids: CASREAPAADTQYF.

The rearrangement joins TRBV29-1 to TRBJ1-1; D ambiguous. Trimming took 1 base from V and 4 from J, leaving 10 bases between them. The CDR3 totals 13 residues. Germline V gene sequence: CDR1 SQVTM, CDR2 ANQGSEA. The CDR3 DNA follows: TGCAGCGTTGAAGGCAGGTTGGGCACTGAAGCTTTCTTT. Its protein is CSVEGRLGTEAFF.

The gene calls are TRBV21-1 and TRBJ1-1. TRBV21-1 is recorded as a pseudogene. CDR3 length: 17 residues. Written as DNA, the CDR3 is TGTGCCAGCAGCATTTGGTCCTCGGAGCTCATGAACACTGAAGCTTTCTTT. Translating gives CASSIWSSELMNTEAFF.

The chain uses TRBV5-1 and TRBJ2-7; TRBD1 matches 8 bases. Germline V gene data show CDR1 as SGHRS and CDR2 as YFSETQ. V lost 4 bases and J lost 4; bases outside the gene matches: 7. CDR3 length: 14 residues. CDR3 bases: TGCGCCAGCAGCCCGTGGGACAGGCTATACGAGCAGTACTTC. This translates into CASSPWDRLYEQYF. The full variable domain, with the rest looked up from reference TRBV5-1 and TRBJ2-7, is KAGVTQTPRYLIKTRGQQVTLSCSPISGHRSVSWYQQTPGQGLQFLFEYFSETQRNKGNFPGRFSGRQFSNSRSEMNVSTLELGDSALYLCASSPWDRLYEQYFGPGTRLTVT.

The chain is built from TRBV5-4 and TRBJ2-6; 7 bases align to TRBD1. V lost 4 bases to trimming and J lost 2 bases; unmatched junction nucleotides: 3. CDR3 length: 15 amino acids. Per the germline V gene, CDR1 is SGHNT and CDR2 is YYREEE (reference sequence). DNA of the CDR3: TGTGCCAGCAGCGCTCAGGGGGCTGGGGCCAACGTCCTGACTTTC. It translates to CASSAQGAGANVLTF.

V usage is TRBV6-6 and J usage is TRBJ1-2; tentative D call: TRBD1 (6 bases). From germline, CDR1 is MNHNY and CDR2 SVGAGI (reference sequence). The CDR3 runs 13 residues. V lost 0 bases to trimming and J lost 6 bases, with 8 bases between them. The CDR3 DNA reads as TGTGCCAGCAGTTACTCGACAGGCCATGGCTACACCTTC. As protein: CASSYSTGHGYTF.

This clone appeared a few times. CDR3 amino acids: CAWSSGEGQPQHF. The CDR3 DNA reads as TGTGCCTGGAGTTCGGGGGAGGGTCAGCCCCAGCATTTT. The V gene is TRBV30, the J gene TRBJ1-5; a possible D gene is TRBD1 (5 bases). Trimming pared 2 bases from V and 6 bases from J, leaving 11 bases between. The CDR3 is 13 amino acids. Germline values: CDR1 GTSNPN, CDR2 SVGIG (reference sequence).

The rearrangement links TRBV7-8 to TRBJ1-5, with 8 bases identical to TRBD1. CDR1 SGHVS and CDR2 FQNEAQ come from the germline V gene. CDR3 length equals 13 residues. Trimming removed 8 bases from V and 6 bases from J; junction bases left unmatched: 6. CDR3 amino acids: CASGAGGFQPQHF. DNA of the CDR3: TGTGCCAGCGGGGCAGGGGGCTTTCAGCCCCAGCATTTT.

The CDR3 DNA reads TGCGCCAGCAGCTTGGAGGGGTTTCCCACAGATACGCAGTATTTT. Amino acid sequence: CASSLEGFPTDTQYF. This chain links TRBV5-1 with TRBJ2-3; a weak D match, TRBD1 (5 bases). Looked up from germline, CDR1 is SGHRS and CDR2 is YFSETQ. V lost 0 bases, J lost 2 bases, and 10 bases lay in between. CDR3 size: 15 residues.

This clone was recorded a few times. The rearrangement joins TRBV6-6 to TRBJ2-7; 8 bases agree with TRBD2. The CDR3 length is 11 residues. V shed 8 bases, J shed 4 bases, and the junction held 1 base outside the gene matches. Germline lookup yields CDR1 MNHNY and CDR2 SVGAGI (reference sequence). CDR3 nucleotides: TGTGCCAGCTCGGGGGGGTACGAGCAGTACTTC. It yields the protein CASSGGYEQYF.

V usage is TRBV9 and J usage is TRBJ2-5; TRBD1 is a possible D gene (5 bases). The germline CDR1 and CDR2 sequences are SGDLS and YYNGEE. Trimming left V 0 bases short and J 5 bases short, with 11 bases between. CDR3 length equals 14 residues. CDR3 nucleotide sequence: TGTGCCAGCAGCGTAGTAGGACAACCTGAGACCCAGTACTTC. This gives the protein CASSVVGQPETQYF.

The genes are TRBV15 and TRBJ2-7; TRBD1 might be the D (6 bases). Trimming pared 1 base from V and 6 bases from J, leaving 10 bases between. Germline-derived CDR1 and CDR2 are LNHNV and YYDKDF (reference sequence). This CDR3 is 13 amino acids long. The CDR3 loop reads CATSRVYRVEQYF. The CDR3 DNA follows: TGTGCCACCAGCAGAGTTTACAGGGTCGAGCAGTACTTC. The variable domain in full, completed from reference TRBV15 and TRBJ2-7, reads DAMVIQNPRYQVTQFGKPVTLSCSQTLNHNVMYWYQQKSSQAPKLLFHYYDKDFNNEADTPDNFQSRRPNTSFCFLDIRSPGLGDTAMYLCATSRVYRVEQYFGPGTRLTVT.

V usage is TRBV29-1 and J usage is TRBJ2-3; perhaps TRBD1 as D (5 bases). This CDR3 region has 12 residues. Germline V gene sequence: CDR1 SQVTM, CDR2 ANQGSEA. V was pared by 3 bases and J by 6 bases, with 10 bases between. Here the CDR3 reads CSVDAYRDTQYF. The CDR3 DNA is TGCAGCGTTGACGCGTACAGGGATACGCAGTATTTT.

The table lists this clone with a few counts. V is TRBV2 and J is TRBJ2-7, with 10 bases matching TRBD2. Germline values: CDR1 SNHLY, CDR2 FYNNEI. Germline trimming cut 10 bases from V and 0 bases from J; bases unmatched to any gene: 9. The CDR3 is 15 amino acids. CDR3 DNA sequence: TGTGCCACCCTGGAGACTAGCGGGTCCTCCTACGAGCAGTACTTC. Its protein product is CATLETSGSSYEQYF.

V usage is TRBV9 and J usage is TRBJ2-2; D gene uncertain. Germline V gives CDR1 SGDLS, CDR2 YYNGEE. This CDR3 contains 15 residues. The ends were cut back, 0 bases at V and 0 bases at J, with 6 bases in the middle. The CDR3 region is CASSVDITNTGELFF. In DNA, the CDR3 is TGTGCCAGCAGCGTAGATATTACGAACACCGGGGAGCTGTTTTTT.

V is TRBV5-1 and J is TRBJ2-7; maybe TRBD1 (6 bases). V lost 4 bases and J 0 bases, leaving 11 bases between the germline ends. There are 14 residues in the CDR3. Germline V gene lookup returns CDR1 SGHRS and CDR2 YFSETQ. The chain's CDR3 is CASSPGASSYEQYF. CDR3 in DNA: TGCGCCAGCAGCCCAGGGGCAAGCTCCTACGAGCAGTACTTC.

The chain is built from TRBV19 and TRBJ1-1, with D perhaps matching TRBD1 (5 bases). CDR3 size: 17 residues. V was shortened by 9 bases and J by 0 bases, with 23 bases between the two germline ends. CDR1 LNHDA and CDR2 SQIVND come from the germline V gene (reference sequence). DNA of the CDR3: TGTGCCAGGGCTCGACAGCCGAGCGATTTCATGAACACTGAAGCTTTCTTT. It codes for CARARQPSDFMNTEAFF. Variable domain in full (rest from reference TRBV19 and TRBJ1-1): DGGITQSPKYLFRKEGQNVTLSCEQNLNHDAMYWYRQDPGQGLRLIYYSQIVNDFQKGDIAEGYSVSREKKESFPLTVTSAQKNPTAFYLCARARQPSDFMNTEAFFGQGTRLTVV.